This is a list of T cell receptor beta chains from one sample in a study of cytomegalovirus exposure and HLA in healthy donors. Clones were read by immunoSEQ multiplex PCR, and TCRdb kept only the in-frame ones, dropping some. This table holds around 90,000 clones, 85% found once. The sample was PBMCs. These receptor sequences come from a man aged 35-49 years in good health and CMV-seropositive. The CDR3 runs from the conserved cysteine through the conserved F or W. A D gene is named only where the DNA matches it firmly. Part of the rows lack a size; the others show once, few, many or a class for expanded clones.

few | TRBJ1-6 | TRBV6-6 | TRBD1 | CASRRSGTENSPLHF | TGTGCCAGCAGACGATCCGGGACAGAGAATTCACCCCTCCACTTT
few | TRBJ1-2 | TRBV7-2 | TRBD1 | CASSPAGTGDLRYTF | TGTGCCAGCAGCCCGGCCGGGACAGGGGACCTCCGCTACACCTTC
. | TRBJ2-3 | TRBV6-1 | . | CASSGRQLPTDTQYF | TGTGCCAGCAGTGGCCGACAGCTCCCCACAGATACGCAGTATTTT
. | TRBJ2-3 | TRBV5-4 | TRBD2 | CASSYRLAGGRGDTQYF | TGTGCCAGCAGCTACCGACTAGCGGGAGGCCGCGGGGATACGCAGTATTTT
once | TRBJ2-7 | TRBV20-1 | . | CSVPRGAEQYF | TGCAGTGTCCCCCGGGGGGCCGAGCAGTACTTC
. | TRBJ2-3 | TRBV5-1 | TRBD1 | CASSLNRPGQGYTDTQYF | TGCGCCAGCAGCTTGAACCGACCGGGACAGGGGTACACAGATACGCAGTATTTT
. | TRBJ2-4 | TRBV6-5 | TRBD2 | CASSFRTSGDQYF | TGTGCCAGCAGTTTCAGAACAAGCGGGGATCAGTACTTC
. | TRBJ1-2 | TRBV29-1 | . | CSVHSPGYGYTF | TGCAGCGTCCATTCGCCGGGCTATGGCTACACCTTC
. | TRBJ1-5 | TRBV19 | TRBD1 | CASSRPQGGSNQPQHF | TGTGCCAGTAGCCGACCACAGGGGGGGAGCAATCAGCCCCAGCATTTT
. | TRBJ1-6 | TRBV6-1 | . | CASWRDTNSPLHF | TGTGCCAGCTGGAGGGATACTAATTCACCCCTCCACTTT
. | TRBJ1-6 | TRBV6-5 | TRBD1 | CATSDRGQSSPLHF | TGTGCCACTTCCGACAGGGGGCAAAGTTCACCCCTCCACTTT
. | TRBJ1-1 | TRBV10-3 | . | CAISGDSAEAFF | TGTGCCATCAGCGGCGACAGCGCGGAAGCTTTCTTT
. | TRBJ1-6 | TRBV14 | . | CASSQENRVNSPLHF | TGTGCCAGCAGCCAAGAGAACAGGGTTAATTCACCCCTCCACTTT
. | TRBJ1-5 | TRBV28 | TRBD1 | CASRDRIKQPQHF | TGTGCCAGCCGGGACAGAATAAAACAGCCCCAGCATTTT
once | TRBJ1-2 | TRBV29-1 | TRBD1 | CSGRGGEDYGYTF | TGCAGCGGCCGAGGGGGCGAGGACTATGGCTACACCTTC
. | TRBJ2-1 | TRBV7-8 | TRBD2 | CASSLVPSSGGWNEQFF | TGTGCCAGCAGCTTAGTGCCCTCGAGCGGGGGGTGGAATGAGCAGTTCTTC
. | TRBJ1-5 | TRBV7-2 | TRBD1 | CASSLRQGNQPQHF | TGTGCCAGCAGTTTAAGACAGGGAAATCAGCCCCAGCATTTT
. | TRBJ1-1 | TRBV7-9 | . | CASSSLAVNTEAFF | TGTGCCAGCAGCTCCCTCGCAGTGAACACTGAAGCTTTCTTT
. | TRBJ2-2 | TRBV6-5 | . | CASSYGVPGELFF | TGTGCCAGCAGTTACGGAGTCCCCGGGGAGCTGTTTTTT
. | TRBJ2-2 | TRBV5-1 | . | CASSLVPEQSTGELFF | TGCGCCAGCAGCTTGGTTCCGGAACAGAGCACCGGGGAGCTGTTTTTT
. | TRBJ2-2 | TRBV6-6 | TRBD2 | CASSYDPGGLGELFF | TGTGCCAGCAGTTACGACCCGGGGGGGCTTGGGGAGCTGTTTTTT
once | TRBJ1-2 | TRBV29-1 | TRBD1 | CSVESSGQGAGYGYTF | TGCAGCGTTGAATCGTCGGGACAGGGGGCGGGTTATGGCTACACCTTC
. | TRBJ2-5 | TRBV9 | TRBD1 | CASSVTGDVETQYF | TGTGCCAGCAGCGTGACAGGGGATGTAGAGACCCAGTACTTC
. | TRBJ1-6 | TRBV18 | TRBD1 | CASSPKPGQGLSPLHF | TGTGCCAGCTCACCAAAACCGGGACAGGGCCTTTCACCCCTCCACTTT
. | TRBJ1-3 | TRBV2 | . | CASTAAGNTIYF | TGTGCCAGCACCGCGGCCGGAAACACCATATATTTT
. | TRBJ1-1 | TRBV27 | . | CASSGGGPSTEAFF | TGTGCCAGTTCAGGCGGGGGGCCGAGCACTGAAGCTTTCTTT
. | TRBJ2-6 | TRBV7-8 | . | CASIIPGANVLTF | TGTGCCAGCATAATTCCTGGGGCCAACGTCCTGACTTTC
. | TRBJ2-3 | TRBV7-2 | TRBD2 | CASRPPGTSLHTDTQYF | TGTGCCAGCAGGCCCCCGGGGACTAGCCTCCATACAGATACGCAGTATTTT
. | TRBJ1-4 | TRBV11-2 | TRBD1 | CASSLGDRDLEKLFF | TGTGCCAGCAGCTTAGGGGACAGGGACCTTGAAAAACTGTTTTTT
. | TRBJ1-1 | TRBV5-1 | TRBD1 | CASRLRTGGNTEAFF | TGCGCCAGCCGACTTAGGACAGGGGGGAACACTGAAGCTTTCTTT
. | TRBJ1-5 | TRBV6-6 | . | CASSGGLGNQPQHF | TGTGCCAGCAGTGGGGGCTTAGGCAATCAGCCCCAGCATTTT
. | TRBJ1-1 | TRBV11-3 | . | CASSAVKAEAFF | TGTGCCAGCAGTGCGGTAAAAGCGGAAGCTTTCTTT
. | TRBJ2-1 | TRBV9 | . | CASSVYPRSSYNEQFF | TGTGCCAGCAGCGTATATCCCCGGAGCTCCTACAATGAGCAGTTCTTC
once | TRBJ1-2 | TRBV7-9 | . | CASSLGARADPRRGYTF | TGTGCCAGCAGCTTAGGGGCGCGGGCCGACCCCCGACGCGGCTACACCTTC
. | TRBJ2-7 | TRBV5-4 | TRBD2 | CASSLPGRSSYEQYF | TGTGCCAGCAGCTTGCCCGGGAGGAGCTCCTACGAGCAGTACTTC
. | TRBJ2-1 | TRBV10-2 | . | CASTPYRSDNEQFF | TGCGCCAGCACCCCCTACAGGAGTGACAATGAGCAGTTCTTC
. | TRBJ2-5 | TRBV4-2 | TRBD2 | CASSWGLGSGGASETQYF | TGTGCCAGCAGCTGGGGGCTAGGTAGCGGGGGGGCCTCGGAGACCCAGTACTTC
. | TRBJ2-7 | TRBV7-2 | TRBD1 | CASRVRGQGGLQYF | TGTGCCAGCAGGGTCCGGGGACAGGGAGGTTTGCAGTACTTC
. | TRBJ2-7 | TRBV10-1 | . | CASSAIGGLGEQYF | TGCGCCAGCAGTGCAATCGGTGGACTGGGGGAGCAGTACTTC
. | TRBJ2-7 | TRBV7-8 | . | CASSPEGTFYYEQYF | TGTGCCAGCAGCCCGGAAGGGACATTTTACTACGAGCAGTACTTC
. | TRBJ2-1 | TRBV7-6 | TRBD2 | CASSSGTSGSREQFF | TGTGCCAGCAGCAGCGGGACTAGCGGGAGCCGGGAGCAGTTCTTC
few | TRBJ2-7 | TRBV6-5 | TRBD2 | CASSFLSGKTYEQYF | TGTGCCAGCAGCTTTCTTAGCGGGAAAACCTACGAGCAGTACTTC
. | TRBJ2-7 | TRBV7-9 | . | CASSLHDSGEQYF | TGTGCCAGCAGCCTCCACGACTCCGGCGAGCAGTACTTC
medium-sized | TRBJ2-1 | TRBV7-3 | . | CASSLQKGGANEQFF | TGTGCCAGCAGCTTACAAAAAGGGGGGGCCAATGAGCAGTTCTTC
. | TRBJ2-1 | TRBV7-2 | TRBD1 | CASSPTGTGVHEQFF | TGTGCCAGCAGCCCCACCGGGACAGGGGTACATGAGCAGTTCTTC
. | TRBJ1-5 | TRBV6-5 | . | CASRRRGGNQPQHF | TGTGCCAGCAGGCGGAGGGGTGGCAATCAGCCCCAGCATTTT
few | TRBJ2-7 | TRBV6-6 | . | CASRSGFEQYF | TGTGCCAGCAGATCAGGGTTCGAGCAGTACTTC
. | TRBJ1-1 | TRBV6-6 | . | CASSSQGTNTEAFF | TGTGCCAGCAGTTCCCAGGGGACGAACACTGAAGCTTTCTTT
. | TRBJ2-5 | TRBV6-5 | . | CASSNFGQPNQETQYF | TGTGCCAGCAGTAACTTCGGACAGCCCAACCAAGAGACCCAGTACTTC
once | TRBJ2-2 | TRBV7-8 | . | CASSARQNPGELFF | TGTGCCAGCAGCGCCCGACAGAATCCCGGGGAGCTGTTTTTT
. | TRBJ2-5 | TRBV30 | TRBD1 | CAWAKGQRGTQYF | TGTGCCTGGGCCAAGGGACAGAGGGGGACCCAGTACTTC
. | TRBJ1-1 | TRBV4-2 | TRBD1 | CASSRPGTGNTEAFF | TGTGCCAGCAGCCGCCCCGGGACAGGGAACACTGAAGCTTTCTTT
. | TRBJ2-1 | TRBV18 | TRBD2 | CASSPSAGRISGKKNEQFF | TGTGCCAGCTCACCGTCGGCAGGGAGAATTAGCGGGAAGAAAAATGAGCAGTTCTTC
. | TRBJ1-1 | TRBV15 | . | CATSRRAGMNTEAFF | TGTGCCACCAGCAGGAGGGCCGGCATGAACACTGAAGCTTTCTTT
. | TRBJ2-1 | TRBV30 | TRBD2 | CAWPRTSGGYNEQFF | TGTGCCTGGCCTCGGACTAGCGGGGGTTACAATGAGCAGTTCTTC
few | TRBJ2-7 | TRBV5-5 | TRBD2 | CASSLAFLADSYEQYF | TGTGCCAGCAGCTTGGCCTTCCTAGCGGACTCCTACGAGCAGTACTTC
. | TRBJ2-7 | TRBV5-1 | TRBD1 | CASSLASGTGGYEQYF | TGCGCCAGCAGCTTGGCCTCGGGGACAGGGGGCTACGAGCAGTACTTC
. | TRBJ1-4 | TRBV19 | . | CASKAPEEEKLFF | TGTGCCAGTAAAGCACCCGAGGAAGAAAAACTGTTTTTT
. | TRBJ2-7 | TRBV6-1 | TRBD2 | CASSPREGSREQYF | TGTGCCAGCAGCCCCCGGGAGGGGTCTAGGGAGCAGTACTTC